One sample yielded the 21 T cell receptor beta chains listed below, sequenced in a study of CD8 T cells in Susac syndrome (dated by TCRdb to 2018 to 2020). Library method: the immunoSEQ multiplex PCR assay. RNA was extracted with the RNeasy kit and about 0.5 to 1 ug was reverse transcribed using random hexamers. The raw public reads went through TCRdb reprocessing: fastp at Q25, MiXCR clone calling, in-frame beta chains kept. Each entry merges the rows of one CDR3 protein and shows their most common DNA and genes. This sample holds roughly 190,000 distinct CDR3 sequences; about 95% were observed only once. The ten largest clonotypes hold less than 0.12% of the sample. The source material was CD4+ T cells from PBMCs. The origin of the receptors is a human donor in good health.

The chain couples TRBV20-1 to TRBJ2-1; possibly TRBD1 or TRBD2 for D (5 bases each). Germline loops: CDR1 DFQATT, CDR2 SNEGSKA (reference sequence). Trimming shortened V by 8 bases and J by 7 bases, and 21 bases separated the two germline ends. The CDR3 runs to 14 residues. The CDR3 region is CSSSGPGARNEQFF. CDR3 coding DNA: TGCAGTTCCTCAGGACCCGGGGCTCGGAATGAGCAGTTCTTC.

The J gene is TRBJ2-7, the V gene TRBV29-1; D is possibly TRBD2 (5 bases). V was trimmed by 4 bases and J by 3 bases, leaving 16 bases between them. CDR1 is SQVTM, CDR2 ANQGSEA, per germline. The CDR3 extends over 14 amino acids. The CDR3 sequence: CSVVSGRTGYEQYF. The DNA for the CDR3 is TGCAGCGTTGTATCTGGGAGAACGGGCTACGAGCAGTACTTC.

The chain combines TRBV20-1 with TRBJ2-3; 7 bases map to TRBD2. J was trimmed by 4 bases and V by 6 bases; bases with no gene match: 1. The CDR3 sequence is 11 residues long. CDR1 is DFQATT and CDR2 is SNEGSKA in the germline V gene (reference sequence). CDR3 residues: CSAGRADTQYF. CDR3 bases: TGCAGTGCGGGGAGGGCAGATACGCAGTATTTT.

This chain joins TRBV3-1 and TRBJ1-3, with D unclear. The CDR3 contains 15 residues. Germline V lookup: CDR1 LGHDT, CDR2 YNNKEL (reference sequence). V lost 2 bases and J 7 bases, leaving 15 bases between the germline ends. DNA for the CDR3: TGTGCCAGCAGCCAATCCGCGGCTACGGGGAACACCATATATTTT. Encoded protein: CASSQSAATGNTIYF.

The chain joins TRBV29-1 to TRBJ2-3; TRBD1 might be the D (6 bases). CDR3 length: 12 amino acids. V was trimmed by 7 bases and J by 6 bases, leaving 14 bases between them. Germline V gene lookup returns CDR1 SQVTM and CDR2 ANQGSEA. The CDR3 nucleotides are TGCAGCGCTGGGGACAACGCGGATACGCAGTATTTT. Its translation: CSAGDNADTQYF.

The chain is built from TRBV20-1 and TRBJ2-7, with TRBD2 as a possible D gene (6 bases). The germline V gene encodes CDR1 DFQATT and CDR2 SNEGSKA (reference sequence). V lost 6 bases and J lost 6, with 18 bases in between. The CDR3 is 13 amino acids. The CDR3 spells CSANRRLESEQYF. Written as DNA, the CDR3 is TGCAGTGCAAACCGGAGACTAGAGAGCGAGCAGTACTTC.

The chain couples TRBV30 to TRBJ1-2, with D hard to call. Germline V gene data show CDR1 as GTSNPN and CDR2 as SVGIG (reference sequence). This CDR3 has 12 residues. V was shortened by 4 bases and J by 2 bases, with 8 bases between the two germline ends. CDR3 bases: TGTGCCTGGAATTGGGGAAACTATGGCTACACCTTC. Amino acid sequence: CAWNWGNYGYTF.

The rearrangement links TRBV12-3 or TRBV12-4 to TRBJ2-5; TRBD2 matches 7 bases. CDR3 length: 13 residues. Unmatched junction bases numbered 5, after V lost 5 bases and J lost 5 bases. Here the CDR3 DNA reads TGTGCCAGCAGTGCGCCGGGGGGTGAGACCCAGTACTTC. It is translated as CASSAPGGETQYF.

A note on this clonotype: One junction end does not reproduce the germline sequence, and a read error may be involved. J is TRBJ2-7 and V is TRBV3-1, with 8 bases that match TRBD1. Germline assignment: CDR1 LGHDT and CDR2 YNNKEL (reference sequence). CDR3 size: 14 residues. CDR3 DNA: TGTGCCAGCAGCCGCGGACAGGGCTCCAACGAGCAGTACTTC. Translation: CASSRGQGSNEQYF.

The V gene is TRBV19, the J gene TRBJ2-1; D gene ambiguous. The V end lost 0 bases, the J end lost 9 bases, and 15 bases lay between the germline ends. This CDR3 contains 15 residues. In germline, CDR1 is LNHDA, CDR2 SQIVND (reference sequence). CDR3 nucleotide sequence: TGTGCCAGTAGTATAGAGCCCCTTGGTGGTGGTGAGCAGTTCTTC. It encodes CASSIEPLGGGEQFF.

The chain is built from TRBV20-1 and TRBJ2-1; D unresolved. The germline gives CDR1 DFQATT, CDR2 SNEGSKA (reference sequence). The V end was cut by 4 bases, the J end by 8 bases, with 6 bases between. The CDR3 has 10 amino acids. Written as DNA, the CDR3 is TGCAGTGCTACCCAGCATGAGCAGTTCTTC. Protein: CSATQHEQFF.

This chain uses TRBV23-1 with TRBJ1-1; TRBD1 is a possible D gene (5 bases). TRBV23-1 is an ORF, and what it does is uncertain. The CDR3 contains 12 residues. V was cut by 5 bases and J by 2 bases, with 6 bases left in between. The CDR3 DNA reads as TGCGCCAGCAGTGGGGGAAACACTGAAGCTTTCTTT. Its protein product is CASSGGNTEAFF.

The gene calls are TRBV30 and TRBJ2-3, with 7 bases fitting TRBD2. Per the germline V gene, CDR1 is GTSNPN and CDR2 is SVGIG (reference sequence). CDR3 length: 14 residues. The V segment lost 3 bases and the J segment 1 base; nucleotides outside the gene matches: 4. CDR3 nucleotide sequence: TGTGCCTGGAGAGCGCTAGCGGGCACAGATACGCAGTATTTT. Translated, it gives CAWRALAGTDTQYF.

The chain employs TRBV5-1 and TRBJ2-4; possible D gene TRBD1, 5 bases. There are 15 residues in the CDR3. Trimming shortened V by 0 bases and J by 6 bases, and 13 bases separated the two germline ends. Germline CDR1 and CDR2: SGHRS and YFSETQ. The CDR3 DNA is TGCGCCAGCAGCTTGGTGGCAGGGCACCCAAACATTCAGTACTTC. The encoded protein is CASSLVAGHPNIQYF.

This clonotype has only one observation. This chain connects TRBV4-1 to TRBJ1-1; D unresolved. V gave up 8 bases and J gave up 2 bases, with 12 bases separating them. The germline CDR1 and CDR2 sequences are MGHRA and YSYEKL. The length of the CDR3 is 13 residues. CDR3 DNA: TGCGCCAGCCACCGAGGGCCCAACACTGAAGCTTTCTTT. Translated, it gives CASHRGPNTEAFF.

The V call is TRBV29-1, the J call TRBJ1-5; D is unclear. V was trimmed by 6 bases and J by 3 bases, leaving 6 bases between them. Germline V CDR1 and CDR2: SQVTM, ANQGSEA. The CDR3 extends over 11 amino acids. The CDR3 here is CSVNFNQPQHF. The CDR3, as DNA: TGCAGCGTGAATTTCAATCAGCCCCAGCATTTT. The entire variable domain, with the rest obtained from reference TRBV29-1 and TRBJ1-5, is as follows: SAVISQKPSRDICQRGTSLTIQCQVDSQVTMMFWYRQQPGQSLTLIATANQGSEATYESGFVIDKFPISRPNLTFSTLTVSNMSPEDSSIYLCSVNFNQPQHFGDGTRLSIL.

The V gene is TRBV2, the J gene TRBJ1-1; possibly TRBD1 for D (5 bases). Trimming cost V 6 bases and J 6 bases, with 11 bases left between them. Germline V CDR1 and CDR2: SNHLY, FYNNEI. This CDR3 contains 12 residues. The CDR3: CASRAGSPEAFF. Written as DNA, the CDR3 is TGTGCCAGCAGGGCAGGGTCCCCTGAAGCTTTCTTT.

The CDR3 region is CASSQDPGTEAFF. The CDR3 nucleotides are TGCGCCAGCAGCCAAGACCCGGGAACTGAAGCTTTCTTT. This chain links TRBV4-3 with TRBJ1-1; D call uncertain. Germline lookup yields CDR1 LGHNA and CDR2 YSLEER. V shed 0 bases and J shed 5 bases, with 7 bases lying between them. The CDR3 sequence is 13 residues long.

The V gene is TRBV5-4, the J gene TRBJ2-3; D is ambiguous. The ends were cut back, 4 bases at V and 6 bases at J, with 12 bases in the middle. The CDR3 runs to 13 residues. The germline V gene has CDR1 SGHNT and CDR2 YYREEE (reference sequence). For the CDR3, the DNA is TGTGCCAGCAGCGGTTCTCCTGCGGATACGCAGTATTTT. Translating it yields CASSGSPADTQYF.

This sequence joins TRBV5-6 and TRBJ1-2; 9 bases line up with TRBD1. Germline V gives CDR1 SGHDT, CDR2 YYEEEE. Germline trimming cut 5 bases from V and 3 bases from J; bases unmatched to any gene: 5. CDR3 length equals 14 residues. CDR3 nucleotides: TGTGCCAGCAGGCGACAGGGGGGCCACTATGGCTACACCTTC. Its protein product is CASRRQGGHYGYTF.

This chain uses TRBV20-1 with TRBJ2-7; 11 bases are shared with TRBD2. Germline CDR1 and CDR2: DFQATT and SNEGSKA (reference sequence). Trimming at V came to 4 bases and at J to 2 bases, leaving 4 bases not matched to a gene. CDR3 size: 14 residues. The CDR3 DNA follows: TGCAGTGCTAAACCGGGACTAGCGGCCTACGAGCAGTACTTC. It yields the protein CSAKPGLAAYEQYF.